This T cell receptor beta chain derives from a study of blood T cell repertoires in COVID-19. Background on the study: The origin of the acute and convalescent COVID-19 samples was the United States, Italy and Spain. The cDNA or gDNA used as material had been derived from T cells, B-cell-depleted T cells, or PBMCs.

Trimming shortened V by 6 bases and J by 7 bases, and 9 bases separated the two germline ends. CDR1 is LNHNV, CDR2 YYDKDF, per germline (reference sequence). The CDR3 length is 11 residues. This clone was found a few times. Original processing notes: Quantification of nucleated cells was approximated via reference gene primer amplification. Method: immunoSEQ multiplex PCR; TCRdb's copy keeps in-frame clones and lacks some. That table supplies the V and J calls and clone size; D and trimming were determined from the DNA. The sample shows around 140,000 clones, 75% to 90% of them seen only once. The sample consisted of peripheral blood. This TCR derives from a man between 45 and 60 years old with active or convalescent COVID-19. The genes are TRBV15 and TRBJ1-2; D not resolved. The CDR3 DNA is TGTGCCACCAGTCCCGGGATTGGCTACACCTTC. Encoded protein: CATSPGIGYTF.